The clone carrying this T cell receptor (beta chain) came up many times. Antigen unknown. In the library, individual cDNA molecules carried attached unique molecular identifiers. TCRdb reprocessed the 5' RACE reads with MiXCR, giving one entry per CDR3 protein. The sample lists about 25,000 distinct CDR3 sequences, around 4.4% occurring once. Germline CDR1 is LGHNA and CDR2 is YNFKEQ. The junction had 7 bases not matched to a gene; V was cut back by 0 bases and J by 4 bases. This CDR3 has 17 residues. The record originates from a study of early T cells in non-severe SARS-CoV-2 infection. Across the whole study: Chains were unpaired, as sequencing was done on bulk RNA from unsorted whole blood. Study-level findings and limits: There was a bias toward anti-spike CD8 responses in VDJdb matching, which missed private and CD4 specificities.

The sample comprised whole blood. The clonotype was recovered from an adult who was a healthcare worker with PCR-confirmed SARS-CoV-2 infection or an uninfected control (not recorded which). V is TRBV4-2 and J is TRBJ2-5, with 11 bases identical to TRBD2. For the CDR3, the DNA is TGTGCCAGCAGCCAAGATAGCGGGAGGGCCCCGGGAGAGACCCAGTACTTC. Its translation: CASSQDSGRAPGETQYF.